This T cell receptor beta chain was captured by sequencing in a study of spatial heterogeneity in lung cancer. Overall study context: Samples were donated by 72 untreated early-stage non-small cell lung cancer patients. Where present, follow-up PBMC were sequenced a median of about 25 months after resection.

General observations from the study: Ubiquitous, expanded tumor-derived TCRs were more frequently observed in blood at resection than at follow-up.

This clonotype was seen at least ten times. The antigen is not known. Unique molecular identifiers tagged every individual TCR cDNA molecule. TCRdb independently ran MiXCR on the 5' RACE reads; one entry per CDR3 protein. The repertoire consists of 25,000 or so distinct CDR3 sequences, with 6% occurring once and the leading ten covering roughly a fifth. Regarding time point: blood at routine non-recurrence follow-up after resection. Frozen PBMC, nontumor lung or tumor provided whole RNA, which was sequenced unsorted. This CDR3 is built from 15 residues. CDR1 and CDR2 (germline): DFQATT, SNEGSKA (reference sequence). V was pared by 0 bases and J by 2 bases, with 11 bases between.

The source material was PBMCs, sampled at follow-up. This chain joins TRBV20-1 and TRBJ2-1; tentative D call: TRBD1 (5 bases). This clonotype originated in a male donor with early-stage non-small cell lung cancer. CDR3 sequence (DNA): TGCAGTGCTAGAGAAGGGGAACTACCCTACAATGAGCAGTTCTTC. Encoded protein: CSAREGELPYNEQFF.